This passage covers 26 T cell receptor beta chains from one sample sequenced in a study of cytomegalovirus exposure and HLA in healthy donors. Primers: 60 Vbeta forward and 13 Jbeta reverse. The repertoire was sequenced with immunoSEQ multiplex PCR; TCRdb's copy has only in-frame clones and lacks some. The sample has under 95,000 clones; roughly 80% are singletons. Material for sequencing was PBMCs. The receptors were sampled from a boy younger than 18 in good health and CMV-seronegative.

V gene TRBV30 combines with J gene TRBJ1-3, with 8 bases identical to TRBD1. With V trimmed by 3 bases and J by 0 bases, 4 bases remained unmatched. This CDR3 contains 15 residues. Germline loops: CDR1 GTSNPN, CDR2 SVGIG (reference sequence). The CDR3 loop reads CAWRGGTGSGNTIYF. The CDR3, as DNA: TGTGCCTGGAGGGGTGGGACAGGCTCTGGAAACACCATATATTTT. Complete variable domain (other parts from reference TRBV30 and TRBJ1-3): SQTIHQWPATLVQPVGSPLSLECTVEGTSNPNLYWYRQAAGRGLQLLFYSVGIGQISSEVPQNLSASRPQDRQFILSSKKLLLSDSGFYLCAWRGGTGSGNTIYFGEGSWLTVV.

The V and J genes are TRBV4-1 and TRBJ1-1; the D gene is possibly TRBD1 (6 bases). Deletions cut 7 bases from V and 0 bases from J, with 9 bases between. Germline V gene data show CDR1 as MGHRA and CDR2 as YSYEKL. This CDR3 has 13 residues. CDR3 nucleotide sequence: TGCGCCAGCAACGGACAGATGAACACTGAAGCTTTCTTT. Amino acid sequence: CASNGQMNTEAFF.

This clone appeared once. V is TRBV30 and J is TRBJ2-5; TRBD2 matches 8 bases. V was clipped by 5 bases and J by 4 bases; unmatched bases: 6. The CDR3 length is 13 residues. The germline CDR1 and CDR2 sequences are GTSNPN and SVGIG (reference sequence). The CDR3 region is CAWAREGPETQYF. In nucleotides, the CDR3 is TGTGCCTGGGCCCGGGAGGGGCCAGAGACCCAGTACTTC.

The gene calls are TRBV28 and TRBJ1-1; tentatively, D is TRBD1 (5 bases). The CDR3 sequence is 13 residues long. Germline V gives CDR1 MDHEN, CDR2 SYDVKM. Trimming left V 8 bases short and J 4 bases short, with 14 bases between. The CDR3 loop reads CASSSGRVTEAFF. The DNA of the CDR3 is TGTGCCAGCTCATCAGGGAGGGTCACTGAAGCTTTCTTT.

The chain employs TRBV27 and TRBJ2-7; 8 nucleotides agree with TRBD2. V was pared by 0 bases and J by 10 bases, with 5 bases of the junction left unmatched. The CDR3 extends over 13 amino acids. In germline, CDR1 is MNHEY, CDR2 SMNVEV (reference sequence). CDR3 coding DNA: TGTGCCAGCAGTTTATCCGGGGGGGCCGGACAGTACTTC. It yields the protein CASSLSGGAGQYF.

The chain has TRBV9 and TRBJ1-4; D is ambiguous. V was cut by 0 bases and J by 5 bases, with 11 bases left in between. This CDR3 spans 15 amino acids. Germline loops: CDR1 SGDLS, CDR2 YYNGEE. As DNA, the CDR3 is TGTGCCAGCAGCGTAGGAGGGATCGGGAATGAAAAACTGTTTTTT. Its protein is CASSVGGIGNEKLFF.

This clone was seen a handful of times. The J gene is TRBJ1-5, the V gene TRBV29-1, with D maybe TRBD1 (5 bases). Trimming took off 5 bases at V and 1 base at J, with 6 bases between the two ends. This CDR3 region has 12 residues. Germline CDR1 reads SQVTM; CDR2 reads ANQGSEA. For the CDR3, the DNA is TGCAGCGTTTCAGGGAGCAATCAGCCCCAGCATTTT. It codes for CSVSGSNQPQHF.

The chain couples TRBV2 to TRBJ1-5; D is perhaps TRBD1 (5 bases). There are 13 residues in the CDR3. Germline loops: CDR1 SNHLY, CDR2 FYNNEI. V lost 4 bases, J lost 4 bases, and 8 bases lay in between. Written as DNA, the CDR3 is TGTGCCAGCAGTGGACAGCCTAATCAGCCCCAGCATTTT. Amino acids: CASSGQPNQPQHF.

The chain combines TRBV2 with TRBJ1-5, with D hard to call. CDR1 is SNHLY and CDR2 is FYNNEI in the germline V gene. The CDR3 length is 16 residues. Trimming took off 3 bases at V and 2 bases at J, with 14 bases between the two ends. CDR3 amino acids: CASSERVLGGNQPQHF. In nucleotides, the CDR3 is TGTGCCAGCAGTGAGCGGGTCCTTGGTGGCAATCAGCCCCAGCATTTT.

The chain couples TRBV4-1 to TRBJ1-2; unclear D gene. CDR3 length: 16 amino acids. Germline V gene sequence: CDR1 MGHRA, CDR2 YSYEKL. The V end was cut by 1 base, the J end by 2 bases, with 14 bases between. The CDR3 DNA reads as TGCGCCAGCAGCCAAGTATCAGGCAGGCAAAACTATGGCTACACCTTC. Residues: CASSQVSGRQNYGYTF.

This chain joins TRBV30 and TRBJ1-1, with D unclear. Germline CDR1 reads GTSNPN; CDR2 reads SVGIG (reference sequence). This CDR3 is built from 12 residues. V lost 2 bases and J 4 bases, leaving 8 bases between the germline ends. CDR3 in amino acids: CAWSPHFTEAFF. DNA for the CDR3: TGTGCCTGGAGTCCCCATTTCACTGAAGCTTTCTTT.

This clone was recorded a few times. V usage is TRBV6-5 and J usage is TRBJ2-7; TRBD1 aligns across 8 bases. The junction had 11 bases not matched to a gene; V was cut back by 6 bases and J by 4 bases. Germline CDR1 reads MNHEY; CDR2 reads SVGAGI. This CDR3 contains 15 residues. The CDR3 protein is CASRNGAGGLYEQYF. The CDR3 region has the DNA TGTGCCAGCAGGAACGGGGCAGGGGGCTTATACGAGCAGTACTTC.

This clone showed up just a few times. This sequence joins TRBV5-6 and TRBJ1-2, with D unclear. The V end lost 5 bases, the J end lost 0 bases, and 14 bases lay between the germline ends. The CDR3 extends over 15 amino acids. CDR1 SGHDT and CDR2 YYEEEE come from the germline V gene. For the CDR3, the DNA is TGTGCCAGCAGTCCCGTCCAGGTTTCTAACTATGGCTACACCTTC. Its protein is CASSPVQVSNYGYTF.

This clone was found a few times. The J gene is TRBJ2-3, the V gene TRBV7-2, with 12 bases lining up with TRBD2. Per germline, CDR1 SGHTA and CDR2 FQGNSA. The ends lost 4 bases at V and 3 bases at J; junction bases unmatched: 2. This CDR3 spans 15 amino acids. The chain's CDR3 is CASSSLAGGTDTQYF. CDR3 DNA sequence: TGTGCCAGCAGCTCACTAGCGGGAGGAACAGATACGCAGTATTTT.

The V call is TRBV19, the J call TRBJ1-6, with 9 nucleotides matching TRBD1. CDR1 and CDR2 (germline): LNHDA, SQIVND (reference sequence). The CDR3 is 16 amino acids. With V trimmed by 5 bases and J by 7 bases, 9 bases remained unmatched. CDR3 residues: CASSDTGGSGNSPLHF. CDR3 DNA sequence: TGTGCCAGTAGTGATACAGGGGGCTCGGGCAATTCACCCCTCCACTTT.

This clone appeared a few times. The chain combines TRBV6-5 with TRBJ2-5; 12 bases line up with TRBD2. Germline V CDR1 and CDR2: MNHEY, SVGAGI. The CDR3 has 15 amino acids. J lost 4 bases, V lost 0 bases, and 0 bases had no gene match. For the CDR3, the DNA is TGTGCCAGCAGTTACTCGACTAGCGGGGGAGAGACCCAGTACTTC. This codes for CASSYSTSGGETQYF.

This rearrangement joins TRBV28 to TRBJ2-7, with D possibly being TRBD1 (5 bases). This CDR3 region has 12 residues. Trimming took 3 bases from V and 4 from J, leaving 7 bases between them. Germline CDR1 is MDHEN and CDR2 is SYDVKM. CDR3 in amino acids: CASSLQGYEQYF. The CDR3 region has the DNA TGTGCCAGCAGTTTGCAGGGATACGAGCAGTACTTC.

This clone occurred once. J is TRBJ1-2 and V is TRBV2; 8 positions match TRBD1. The CDR3 loop spans 16 amino acids. CDR1 is SNHLY, CDR2 FYNNEI, per germline. Trimming removed 6 bases from V and 3 bases from J; junction bases left unmatched: 12. The chain's CDR3 is CASSAPPAGGDYGYTF. CDR3 nucleotides: TGTGCCAGCAGCGCCCCCCCGGCAGGGGGCGACTATGGCTACACCTTC.

The chain links TRBV2 to TRBJ1-5, with 7 bases identical to TRBD1. Germline CDR1 and CDR2: SNHLY and FYNNEI. The CDR3 runs 13 residues. The V and J ends lost 8 bases and 11 bases, in that order; junction bases with no gene match: 12. CDR3 sequence: CASRAGQTPSQHF. The CDR3 coding sequence is TGTGCCAGCCGCGCGGGACAGACACCGTCCCAGCATTTT.

The table lists this clone with a few counts. The chain couples TRBV7-9 to TRBJ1-4; a weak D match, TRBD1 (6 bases). The CDR3 runs to 15 residues. Germline loops: CDR1 SEHNR, CDR2 FQNEAQ (reference sequence). The ends were cut back, 6 bases at V and 4 bases at J, with 15 bases in the middle. The CDR3 bases are TGTGCCAGCAGACCAGGACAGAACATTAATGAAAAACTGTTTTTT. As protein: CASRPGQNINEKLFF. Using reference TRBV7-9 and TRBJ1-4 for the parts outside the CDR3, the full variable domain is DTGVSQNPRHKITKRGQNVTFRCDPISEHNRLYWYRQTLGQGPEFLTYFQNEAQLEKSRLLSDRFSAERPKGSFSTLEIQRTEQGDSAMYLCASRPGQNINEKLFFGSGTQLSVL.

V and J are TRBV30 and TRBJ2-7, with D possibly matching TRBD2 (5 bases). Germline V gene lookup returns CDR1 GTSNPN and CDR2 SVGIG (reference sequence). V was cut by 7 bases and J by 4 bases, with 14 bases left in between. CDR3 length: 12 amino acids. The CDR3 sequence is CASTGELYEQYF. CDR3 sequence (DNA): TGTGCCTCGACCGGGGAACTTTACGAGCAGTACTTC.

This clone showed up just a few times. The chain recombines TRBV4-3 with TRBJ2-7; tentative D call: TRBD1 (6 bases). Germline V lookup: CDR1 LGHNA, CDR2 YSLEER. This CDR3 has 14 residues. V gave up 3 bases and J gave up 4 bases, with 13 bases separating them. CDR3 DNA: TGCGCCAGCAGCCAGGACCAACAGGGATACGAGCAGTACTTC. Its translation is CASSQDQQGYEQYF.

The chain has TRBV28 and TRBJ1-3, with D tentatively TRBD1 (6 bases). The CDR3 runs 15 residues. V lost 3 bases, J lost 3 bases, and 12 bases lay in between. CDR1 MDHEN and CDR2 SYDVKM come from the germline V gene. The CDR3 spells CASSFGGASGNTIYF. CDR3 bases: TGTGCCAGCAGTTTCGGGGGGGCGAGTGGAAACACCATATATTTT.

The chain has TRBV5-1 and TRBJ2-1; possible D gene TRBD2, 6 bases. V was trimmed by 4 bases and J by 3 bases, leaving 17 bases between them. The CDR3 extends over 16 amino acids. The V gene's germline CDR1 is SGHRS and CDR2 YFSETQ. The CDR3, as DNA: TGCGCCAGCAGCCTGACCCTAGCGTCTGACTACAATGAGCAGTTCTTC. Its protein product is CASSLTLASDYNEQFF. Looking up the rest from reference TRBV5-1 and TRBJ2-1 gives the full variable domain: KAGVTQTPRYLIKTRGQQVTLSCSPISGHRSVSWYQQTPGQGLQFLFEYFSETQRNKGNFPGRFSGRQFSNSRSEMNVSTLELGDSALYLCASSLTLASDYNEQFFGPGTRLTVL.

The chain carries TRBV7-2 and TRBJ2-7; a possible D gene is TRBD1 (6 bases). V lost 1 base and J 3 bases, leaving 13 bases between the germline ends. Germline V gives CDR1 SGHTA, CDR2 FQGNSA. CDR3 size: 15 residues. As DNA, the CDR3 is TGTGCCAGCAGCTTAGACAGGGAGATATACTACGAGCAGTACTTC. This translates into CASSLDREIYYEQYF.

The CDR3 DNA is TGTGCCAGCAGCCAAGATTCGCAGAACACCTACGAGCAGTACTTC. It yields the protein CASSQDSQNTYEQYF. This chain joins TRBV14 and TRBJ2-7; D remains unclear. Trimming removed 0 bases at V and 2 bases at J, with 11 bases between. Germline V gene sequence: CDR1 SGHDN, CDR2 FVKESK. The CDR3 runs 15 residues.